Listed below are T cell receptor beta chains from one sample, sequenced in a study of T cell responses to AZD1222 COVID-19 vaccine. Data came from immunoSEQ multiplex PCR; TCRdb stores just in-frame clones and leaves some out. This table has approximately 140,000 clones, about 91% appearing once. Specimen: peripheral blood, collected 28 days after the second AZD1222 dose. Every receptor here comes from an adult who received the AZD1222 COVID-19 vaccine. Both conserved end residues are part of each CDR3. The D gene is left open where the match is weak. The size entry is marked missing in some rows and otherwise reads once, few, many or a size class.

D gene	clone size	V gene	J gene	CDR3 DNA	CDR3 protein
TRBD1	-	TRBV20-1	TRBJ1-2	TGCAGTGCTAGTAGACAGGGAGAAGGCAACTATGGCTACACCTTC	CSASRQGEGNYGYTF
TRBD1	-	TRBV5-1	TRBJ2-7	TGCGCCAGCAGCCCGGGACAGACCTACGAGCAGTACTTC	CASSPGQTYEQYF
TRBD1	few	TRBV10-3	TRBJ1-1	TGTGCCATCAGGGAGGGACAGGGCAACACTGAAGCTTTCTTT	CAIREGQGNTEAFF
-	-	TRBV6-5	TRBJ1-2	TGTGCCAGCTCAGCTCCCGGAGAGGGTGTCTATGGCTACACCTTC	CASSAPGEGVYGYTF
-	-	TRBV6-5	TRBJ2-1	TGTGCCAGCAGTTACTCAGCCAGCGGAGGGTACAATGAGCAGTTCTTC	CASSYSASGGYNEQFF
-	-	TRBV19	TRBJ2-5	TGTGCCAGTAGTATAGCAGTTGGCCGAGGGACCCAGTACTTC	CASSIAVGRGTQYF
TRBD2	-	TRBV11-2	TRBJ2-2	TGTGCCAGCAGACTGAGCCTAGCGGGAGCCGGGGAGCTGTTTTTT	CASRLSLAGAGELFF
TRBD1	-	TRBV10-3	TRBJ1-2	TGTGCCACCCGGGACAGAAACTATGGCTACACCTTC	CATRDRNYGYTF
-	-	TRBV18	TRBJ2-1	TGTGCCAGCTCGACCTTGGTCAATGAGCAGTTCTTC	CASSTLVNEQFF
-	-	TRBV25-1	TRBJ1-6	TGTGCCAGCAGTCCATGGGAGGGGCGCAACTCACCCCTCCACTTT	CASSPWEGRNSPLHF
TRBD2	-	TRBV4-1	TRBJ2-2	TGCGCCAGCAGCCTCCCCAGACTAGCGGAGGGGCACGGGGAGCTGTTTTTT	CASSLPRLAEGHGELFF